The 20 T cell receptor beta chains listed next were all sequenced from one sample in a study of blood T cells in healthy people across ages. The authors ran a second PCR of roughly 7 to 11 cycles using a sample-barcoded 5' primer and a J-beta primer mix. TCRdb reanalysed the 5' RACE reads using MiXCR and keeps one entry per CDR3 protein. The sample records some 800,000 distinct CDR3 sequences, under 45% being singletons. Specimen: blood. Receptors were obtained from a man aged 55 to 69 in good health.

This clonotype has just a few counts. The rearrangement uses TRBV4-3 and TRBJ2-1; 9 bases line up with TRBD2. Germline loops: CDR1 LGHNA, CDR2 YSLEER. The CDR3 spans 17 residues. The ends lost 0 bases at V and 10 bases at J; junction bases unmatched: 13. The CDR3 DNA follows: TGCGCCAGCAGCCAAGATAAGGCTAGCGGGGAGCTTGGGGAGCAGTTCTTC. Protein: CASSQDKASGELGEQFF.

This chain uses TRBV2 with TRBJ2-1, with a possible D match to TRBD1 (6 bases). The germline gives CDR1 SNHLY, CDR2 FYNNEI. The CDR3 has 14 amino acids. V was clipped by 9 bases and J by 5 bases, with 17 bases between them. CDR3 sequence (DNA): TGTGCCAGAGGACCGGCCTGGACAGACAATGAGCAGTTCTTC. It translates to CARGPAWTDNEQFF.

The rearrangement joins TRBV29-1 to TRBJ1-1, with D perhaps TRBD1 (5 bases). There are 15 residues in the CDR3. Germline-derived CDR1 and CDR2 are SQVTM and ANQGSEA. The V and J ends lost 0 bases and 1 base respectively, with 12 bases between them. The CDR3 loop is CSVEDPWRGNTEAFF. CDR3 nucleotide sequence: TGCAGCGTTGAAGACCCTTGGAGGGGGAACACTGAAGCTTTCTTT. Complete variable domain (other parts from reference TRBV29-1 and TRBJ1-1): SAVISQKPSRDICQRGTSLTIQCQVDSQVTMMFWYRQQPGQSLTLIATANQGSEATYESGFVIDKFPISRPNLTFSTLTVSNMSPEDSSIYLCSVEDPWRGNTEAFFGQGTRLTVV.

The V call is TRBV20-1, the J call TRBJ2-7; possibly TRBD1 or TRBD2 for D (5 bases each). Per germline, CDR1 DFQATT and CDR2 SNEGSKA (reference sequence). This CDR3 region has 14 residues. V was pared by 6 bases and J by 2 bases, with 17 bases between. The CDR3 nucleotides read TGCAGTGCCAACGGGGCAGCATCCACCTACGAGCAGTACTTC. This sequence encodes CSANGAASTYEQYF.

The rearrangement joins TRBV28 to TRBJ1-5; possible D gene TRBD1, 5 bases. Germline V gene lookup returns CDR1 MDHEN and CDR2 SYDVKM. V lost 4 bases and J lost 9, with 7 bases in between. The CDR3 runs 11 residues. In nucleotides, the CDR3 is TGTGCCAGCAGTTCAGGGAGGCCCCAGCATTTT. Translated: CASSSGRPQHF.

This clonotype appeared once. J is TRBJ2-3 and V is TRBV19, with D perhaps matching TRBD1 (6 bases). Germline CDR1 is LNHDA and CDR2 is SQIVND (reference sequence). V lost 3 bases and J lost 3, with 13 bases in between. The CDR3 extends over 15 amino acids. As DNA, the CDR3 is TGTGCCAGTAGTATCGGTAGGGGGTTAACAGATACGCAGTATTTT. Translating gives CASSIGRGLTDTQYF. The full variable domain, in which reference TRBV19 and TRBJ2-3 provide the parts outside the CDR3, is DGGITQSPKYLFRKEGQNVTLSCEQNLNHDAMYWYRQDPGQGLRLIYYSQIVNDFQKGDIAEGYSVSREKKESFPLTVTSAQKNPTAFYLCASSIGRGLTDTQYFGPGTRLTVL.

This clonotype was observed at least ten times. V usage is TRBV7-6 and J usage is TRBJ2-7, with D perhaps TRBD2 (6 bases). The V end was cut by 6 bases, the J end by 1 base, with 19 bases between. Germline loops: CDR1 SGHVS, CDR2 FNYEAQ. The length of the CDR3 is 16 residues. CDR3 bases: TGTGCCAGCAGTCCAGGTCGCCGGGGACTTTCCTACGAGCAGTACTTC. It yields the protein CASSPGRRGLSYEQYF.

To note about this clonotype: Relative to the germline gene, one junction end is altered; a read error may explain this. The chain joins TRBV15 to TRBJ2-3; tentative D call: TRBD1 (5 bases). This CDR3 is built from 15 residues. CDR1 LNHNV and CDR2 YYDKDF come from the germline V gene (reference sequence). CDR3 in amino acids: CAASREGRVGDTQYF. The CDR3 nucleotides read TGTGCCGCCAGCAGAGAAGGCAGGGTAGGGGATACGCAGTATTTT.

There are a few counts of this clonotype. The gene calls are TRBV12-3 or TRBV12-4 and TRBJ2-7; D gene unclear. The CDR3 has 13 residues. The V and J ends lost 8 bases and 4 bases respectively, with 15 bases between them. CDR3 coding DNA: TGTGCCAGCGGCAAAGGAGAGAATTACGAGCAGTACTTC. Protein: CASGKGENYEQYF.

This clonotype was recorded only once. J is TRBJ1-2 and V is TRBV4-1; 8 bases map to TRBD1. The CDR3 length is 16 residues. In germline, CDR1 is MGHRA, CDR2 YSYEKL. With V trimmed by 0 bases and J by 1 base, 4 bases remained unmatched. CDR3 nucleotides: TGCGCCAGCAGCCAAGATGTAGACAGGGGTAACTATGGCTACACCTTC. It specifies CASSQDVDRGNYGYTF.

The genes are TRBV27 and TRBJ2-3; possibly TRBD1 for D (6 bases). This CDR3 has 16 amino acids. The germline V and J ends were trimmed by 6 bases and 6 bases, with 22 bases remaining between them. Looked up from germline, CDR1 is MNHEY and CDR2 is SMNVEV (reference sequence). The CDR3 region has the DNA TGTGCCAGCAGCCGGCCAGGGGCAGGACTCGGGGATACGCAGTATTTT. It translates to CASSRPGAGLGDTQYF.

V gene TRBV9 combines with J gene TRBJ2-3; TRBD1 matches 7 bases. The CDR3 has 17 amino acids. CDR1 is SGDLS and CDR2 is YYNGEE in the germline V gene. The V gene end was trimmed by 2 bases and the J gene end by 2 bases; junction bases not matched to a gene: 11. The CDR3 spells CASSVPLGDSDTDTQYF. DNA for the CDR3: TGTGCCAGCAGCGTCCCCTTAGGGGACAGCGACACAGATACGCAGTATTTT.

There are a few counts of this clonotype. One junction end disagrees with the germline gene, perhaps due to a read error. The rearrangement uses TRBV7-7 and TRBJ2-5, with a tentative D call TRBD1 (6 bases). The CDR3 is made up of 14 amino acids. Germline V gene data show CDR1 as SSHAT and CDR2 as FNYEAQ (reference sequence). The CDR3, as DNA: TGTGCTAGCAGCCCCCATAGGGGGTACGAGACCCAGTACTTC. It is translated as CASSPHRGYETQYF.

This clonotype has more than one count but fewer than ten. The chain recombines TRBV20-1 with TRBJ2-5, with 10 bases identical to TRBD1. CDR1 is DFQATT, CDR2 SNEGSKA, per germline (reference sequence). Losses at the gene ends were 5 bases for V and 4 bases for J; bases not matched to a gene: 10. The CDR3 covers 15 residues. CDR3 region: CSASPGQGIGETQYF. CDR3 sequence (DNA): TGCAGTGCTTCCCCGGGACAGGGGATAGGAGAGACCCAGTACTTC.

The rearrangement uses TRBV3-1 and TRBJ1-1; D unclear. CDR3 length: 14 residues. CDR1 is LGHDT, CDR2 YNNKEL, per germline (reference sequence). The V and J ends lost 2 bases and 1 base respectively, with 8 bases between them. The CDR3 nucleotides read TGTGCCAGCAGCCAAAGGGCCCCGAACACTGAAGCTTTCTTT. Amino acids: CASSQRAPNTEAFF.

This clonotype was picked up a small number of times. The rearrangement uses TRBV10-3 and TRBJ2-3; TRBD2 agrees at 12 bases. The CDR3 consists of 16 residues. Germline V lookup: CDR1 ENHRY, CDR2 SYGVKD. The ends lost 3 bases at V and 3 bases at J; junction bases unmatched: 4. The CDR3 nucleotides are TGTGCCATCAGTGATCTAGCGGGGGGGCCAACAGATACGCAGTATTTT. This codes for CAISDLAGGPTDTQYF.

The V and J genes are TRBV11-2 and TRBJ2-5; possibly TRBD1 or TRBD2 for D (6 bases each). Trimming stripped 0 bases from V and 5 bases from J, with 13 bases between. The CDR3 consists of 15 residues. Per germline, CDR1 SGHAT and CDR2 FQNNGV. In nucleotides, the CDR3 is TGTGCCAGCAGCTTAGATCCCGGGGGCCGGGAGACCCAGTACTTC. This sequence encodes CASSLDPGGRETQYF.

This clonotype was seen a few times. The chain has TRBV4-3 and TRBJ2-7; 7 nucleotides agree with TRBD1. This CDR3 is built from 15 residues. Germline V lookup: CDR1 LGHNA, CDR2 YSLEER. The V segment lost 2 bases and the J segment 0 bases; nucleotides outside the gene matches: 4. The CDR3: CASSQNRDSSYEQYF. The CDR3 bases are TGCGCCAGCAGCCAAAACCGGGACAGCTCCTACGAGCAGTACTTC.

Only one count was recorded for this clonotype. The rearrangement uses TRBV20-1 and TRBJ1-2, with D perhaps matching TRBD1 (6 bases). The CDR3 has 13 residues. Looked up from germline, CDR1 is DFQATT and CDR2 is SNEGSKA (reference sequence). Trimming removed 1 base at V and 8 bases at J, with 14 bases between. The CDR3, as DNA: TGCAGTGCTAGAGCCCCAGGGGAGATCGGCTACACCTTC. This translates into CSARAPGEIGYTF.

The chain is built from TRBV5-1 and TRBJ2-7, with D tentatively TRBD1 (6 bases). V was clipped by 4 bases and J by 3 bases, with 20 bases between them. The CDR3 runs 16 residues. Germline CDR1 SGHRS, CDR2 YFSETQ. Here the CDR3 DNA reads TGCGCCAGCAGCCTCAATACCGGGACACCCTACTACGAGCAGTACTTC. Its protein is CASSLNTGTPYYEQYF.